These 15 T cell receptor beta chains share one sample of origin, sequenced in a study of CD8+CD57+ T cells in acquired aplastic anemia. Genomic DNA acted as the template from which TCR beta VDJ combination and CDR3 sequence profiling were carried out. TCRdb re-called the reads through MiXCR, storing one row per CDR3 protein. The sample lists 35,000 to 40,000 distinct CDR3 sequences, 65% to 80% occurring once. The sequencing input was sorted CD4+, CD8+, or CD8+CD57+ T cells (not recorded which) from PBMCs. Every receptor here comes from a human donor in good health, serving as a control.

By share of the sample, this clonotype is medium-sized. This sequence joins TRBV9 and TRBJ1-1, with D perhaps TRBD1 (5 bases). The CDR3 runs 15 residues. CDR1 is SGDLS, CDR2 YYNGEE, per germline. V lost 3 bases to trimming and J lost 5 bases, with 17 bases between them. The CDR3 spells CASSAPSGGSTEAFF. In DNA, the CDR3 is TGTGCCAGCAGCGCGCCCTCGGGGGGATCGACTGAAGCTTTCTTT.

V usage is TRBV4-3 and J usage is TRBJ1-2; 7 bases match TRBD1. The trim removed 0 bases at V and 6 bases at J, leaving 7 bases unmatched. This CDR3 contains 15 residues. Germline V lookup: CDR1 LGHNA, CDR2 YSLEER. The CDR3 protein is CASSQEGTDSDGYTF. The DNA for the CDR3 is TGCGCCAGCAGCCAAGAGGGGACAGACAGCGATGGCTACACCTTC.

The chain joins TRBV2 to TRBJ1-2; 9 bases line up with TRBD1. Germline assignment: CDR1 SNHLY and CDR2 FYNNEI. The length of the CDR3 is 13 residues. With V trimmed by 6 bases and J by 8 bases, 7 bases remained unmatched. The DNA of the CDR3 is TGTGCCAGCAGCCGGGACAGGGTTTACGGCTACACCTTC. It translates to CASSRDRVYGYTF.

This clonotype was seen just once. The chain is built from TRBV12-3 or TRBV12-4 and TRBJ2-1; unclear D gene. Trimming removed 5 bases from V and 7 bases from J, with 9 bases in between. The CDR3 contains 12 residues. The CDR3 sequence is CASSEMRNEQFF. The CDR3 nucleotides are TGTGCCAGCAGTGAAATGCGGAATGAGCAGTTCTTC.

This sequence joins TRBV12-3 or TRBV12-4 and TRBJ2-7, with D possibly being TRBD1 or TRBD2 (5 bases each). The CDR3 is 14 amino acids. The V gene lost 3 bases and the J gene lost 3 bases, with 12 bases spanning the gap. The CDR3 is CASSFWGKYYEQYF. The DNA of the CDR3 is TGTGCCAGCAGTTTTTGGGGGAAATACTACGAGCAGTACTTC.

This chain joins TRBV20-1 and TRBJ1-1, with D perhaps matching TRBD1 (5 bases). The V and J ends lost 7 bases and 1 base respectively, with 13 bases between them. The CDR3 contains 13 residues. Germline CDR1 and CDR2: DFQATT and SNEGSKA (reference sequence). The CDR3 sequence is CSVLGHSNTEAFF. DNA for the CDR3: TGCAGTGTCCTCGGACACTCGAACACTGAAGCTTTCTTT.

The V call is TRBV20-1, the J call TRBJ1-5; D is undetermined. The germline gives CDR1 DFQATT, CDR2 SNEGSKA (reference sequence). CDR3 size: 13 residues. V lost 1 base to trimming and J lost 4 bases, with 8 bases between them. CDR3 sequence: CSARGGSNQPQHF. The CDR3 nucleotides read TGCAGTGCTAGAGGAGGTAGTAATCAGCCCCAGCATTTT.

J is TRBJ1-5 and V is TRBV24-1; weak D call: TRBD1 (6 bases). In germline, CDR1 is KGHDR, CDR2 SFDVKD. CDR3 length equals 12 residues. Trimming stripped 7 bases from V and 9 bases from J, with 12 bases between. The CDR3 reads CATSRGEGPQHF. The CDR3 DNA sequence: TGTGCCACCAGCAGGGGCGAAGGGCCCCAGCATTTT.

J is TRBJ1-1 and V is TRBV20-1; no clear D. Looked up from germline, CDR1 is DFQATT and CDR2 is SNEGSKA (reference sequence). V was shortened by 7 bases and J by 0 bases, with 6 bases between the two germline ends. The CDR3 is made up of 11 amino acids. CDR3 residues: CSVALNTEAFF. The CDR3 DNA sequence: TGCAGTGTGGCGCTGAACACTGAAGCTTTCTTT.

The chain joins TRBV11-2 to TRBJ1-2; D perhaps matches TRBD1 (5 bases). Germline loops: CDR1 SGHAT, CDR2 FQNNGV. This CDR3 spans 14 amino acids. The V gene lost 9 bases and the J gene lost 1 base, with 15 bases spanning the gap. The CDR3 region is CASNRGSSNYGYTF. The CDR3 DNA sequence: TGTGCCAGTAATCGGGGGTCCAGTAACTATGGCTACACCTTC.

The chain has TRBV10-3 and TRBJ2-5; unclear D gene. CDR1 and CDR2 (germline): ENHRY, SYGVKD. The ends were cut back, 4 bases at V and 4 bases at J, with 4 bases in the middle. The length of the CDR3 is 11 residues. DNA for the CDR3: TGTGCCATCAGTGGGGGAGAGACCCAGTACTTC. Encoded protein: CAISGGETQYF.

The chain joins TRBV5-6 to TRBJ1-2; 7 nucleotides match TRBD1. Trimming took 2 bases from V and 10 from J; bases not matched to a gene: 8. From germline, CDR1 is SGHDT and CDR2 YYEEEE. CDR3 length: 13 amino acids. In DNA, the CDR3 is TGTGCCAGCAGCTTCGGGGACAGCCGAATCTACACCTTC. Its protein product is CASSFGDSRIYTF. The entire variable domain, with the rest obtained from reference TRBV5-6 and TRBJ1-2, is as follows: DAGVTQSPTHLIKTRGQQVTLRCSPKSGHDTVSWYQQALGQGPQFIFQYYEEEERQRGNFPDRFSGHQFPNYSSELNVNALLLGDSALYLCASSFGDSRIYTFGSGTRLTVV.

The chain couples TRBV29-1 to TRBJ2-7; 13 nucleotides agree with TRBD2. V lost 7 bases and J lost 6; bases outside the gene matches: 3. There are 12 residues in the CDR3. The germline gives CDR1 SQVTM, CDR2 ANQGSEA. The CDR3 nucleotides read TGCAGCGGGACTAGCGGGAGCTCCGAGCAGTACTTC. Translated: CSGTSGSSEQYF.

The V call is TRBV7-6, the J call TRBJ2-2; D gene uncertain. CDR3 length: 15 residues. The germline CDR1 and CDR2 sequences are SGHVS and FNYEAQ. V lost 1 base and J lost 2, with 8 bases in between. The CDR3 DNA reads as TGTGCCAGCAGCTTAGTTGGCGTTAACACCGGGGAGCTGTTTTTT. It specifies CASSLVGVNTGELFF.

This chain joins TRBV20-1 and TRBJ1-2, with D possibly being TRBD1 (6 bases). V was cut by 1 base and J by 4 bases, with 10 bases left in between. The CDR3 has 13 amino acids. Germline CDR1 reads DFQATT; CDR2 reads SNEGSKA (reference sequence). The CDR3 nucleotides read TGCAGTGCTAGAGGAGGGGGGAGCTATGGCTACACCTTC. This translates into CSARGGGSYGYTF.